This T cell receptor (beta chain) was found in a study of blood T cell repertoires in COVID-19. About the research overall: Material from acute and convalescent COVID-19 was sourced from the United States, Italy and Spain.

Produced via immunoSEQ multiplex PCR; TCRdb's table is partial and in-frame only. The sample shows tens of thousands of clones, roughly 80% of them seen only once. CDR1 is SGHNT and CDR2 is YYREEE in the germline V gene (reference sequence). The V end was cut by 7 bases, the J end by 2 bases, with 17 bases between. CDR3 length equals 15 residues. This TCR derives from a man aged 30 to 45 with COVID-19, enrolled during active disease. Sample: peripheral blood. The V and J genes are TRBV5-4 and TRBJ2-3, with a tentative D call TRBD2 (6 bases). This chain's CDR3 is CASRSQGGSTDTQYF. CDR3 nucleotides: TGTGCCAGCCGTTCGCAGGGAGGCTCCACAGATACGCAGTATTTT.